This T cell receptor (beta chain) emerged from a study of control samples from healthy donors and cancer patients. Measured with immunoSEQ multiplex PCR; TCRdb has only the in-frame clones, and not every one. Of about 180,000 clones in the sample, around 91% were seen once. From germline, CDR1 is SGHTA and CDR2 FQGNSA. V lost 4 bases and J 2 bases, leaving 5 bases between the germline ends. The CDR3 totals 12 residues. The clonotype originates from a woman in her fifties or sixties in good health. The gene calls are TRBV7-2 and TRBJ1-2; D call uncertain. Sequencing input: blood. Here the CDR3 reads CASSSINYGYTF. CDR3 sequence (DNA): TGTGCCAGCAGCTCGATAAACTATGGCTACACCTTC. Complete variable domain (other parts from reference TRBV7-2 and TRBJ1-2): GAGVSQSPSNKVTEKGKDVELRCDPISGHTALYWYRQSLGQGLEFLIYFQGNSAPDKSGLPSDRFSAERTGGSVSTLTIQRTQQEDSAVYLCASSSINYGYTFGSGTRLTVV.